This T cell receptor beta chain was obtained from a study of blood T cell repertoires in COVID-19. Study as a whole: Material from acute and convalescent COVID-19 was sourced from the United States, Italy and Spain. The cDNA or gDNA used as material had been derived from T cells, B-cell-depleted T cells, or PBMCs.

This CDR3 spans 14 amino acids. V trimming: 3 bases; J trimming: 6 bases; junction bases outside the gene matches: 5. Germline CDR1 is GTSNPN and CDR2 is SVGIG (reference sequence). Under the authors' procedure: Reference gene primer amplification yielded estimated nucleated cell counts. Data came from immunoSEQ multiplex PCR; TCRdb stores just in-frame clones and leaves some out. The V and J calls and clone size come from that table; D and trimming were worked out from the DNA. Of about 250,000 clones detected, roughly 82% appear once; the ten largest clones hold 4% to 5%. Material: peripheral blood. This clonotype was sampled from a woman in her seventies with acute or convalescent COVID-19. This chain links TRBV30 with TRBJ1-5; 10 nucleotides agree with TRBD1. CDR3 in DNA: TGTGCCTGGAGAGACAGGGGGCTAAGTCAGCCCCAGCATTTT. Its translation: CAWRDRGLSQPQHF.